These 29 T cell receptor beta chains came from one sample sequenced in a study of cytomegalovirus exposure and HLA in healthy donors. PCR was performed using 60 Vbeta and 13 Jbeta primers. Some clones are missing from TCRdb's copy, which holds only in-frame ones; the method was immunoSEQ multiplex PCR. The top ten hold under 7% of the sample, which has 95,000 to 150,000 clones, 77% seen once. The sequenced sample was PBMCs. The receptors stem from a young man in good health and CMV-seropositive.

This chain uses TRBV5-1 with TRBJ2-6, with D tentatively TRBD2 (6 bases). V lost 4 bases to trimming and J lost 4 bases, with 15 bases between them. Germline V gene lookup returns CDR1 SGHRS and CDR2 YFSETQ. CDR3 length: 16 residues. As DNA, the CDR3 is TGCGCCAGCAGCGCGGGACCCTACTCCGGGGCCAACGTCCTGACTTTC. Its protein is CASSAGPYSGANVLTF.

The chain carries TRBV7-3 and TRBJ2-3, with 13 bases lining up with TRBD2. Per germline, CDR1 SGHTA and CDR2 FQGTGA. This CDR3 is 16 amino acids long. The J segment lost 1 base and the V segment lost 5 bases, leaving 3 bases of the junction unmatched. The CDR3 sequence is CASSAGTSGGTDTQYF. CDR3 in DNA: TGTGCCAGCAGCGCTGGGACTAGCGGGGGCACAGATACGCAGTATTTT.

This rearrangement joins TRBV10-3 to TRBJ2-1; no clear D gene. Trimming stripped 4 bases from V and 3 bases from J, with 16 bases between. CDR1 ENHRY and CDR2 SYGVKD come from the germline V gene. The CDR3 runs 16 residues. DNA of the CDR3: TGTGCCATCAGTGCTGGCGCGGAGCGCTTCTACAATGAGCAGTTCTTC. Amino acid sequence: CAISAGAERFYNEQFF.

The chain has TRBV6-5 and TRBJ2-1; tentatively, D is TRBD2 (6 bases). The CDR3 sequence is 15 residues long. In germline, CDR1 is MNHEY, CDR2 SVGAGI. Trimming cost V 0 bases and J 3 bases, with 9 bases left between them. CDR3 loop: CASSYSAGSYNEQFF. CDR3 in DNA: TGTGCCAGCAGTTACTCTGCCGGGAGCTACAATGAGCAGTTCTTC.

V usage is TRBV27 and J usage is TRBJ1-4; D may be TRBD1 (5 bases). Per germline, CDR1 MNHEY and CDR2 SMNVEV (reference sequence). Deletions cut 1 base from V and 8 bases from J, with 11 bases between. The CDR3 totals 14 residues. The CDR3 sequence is CASSLFGEGEKLFF. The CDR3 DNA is TGTGCCAGCAGTTTATTCGGGGAGGGGGAAAAACTGTTTTTT. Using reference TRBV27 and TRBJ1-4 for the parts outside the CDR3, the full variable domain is EAQVTQNPRYLITVTGKKLTVTCSQNMNHEYMSWYRQDPGLGLRQIYYSMNVEVTDKGDVPEGYKVSRKEKRNFPLILESPSPNQTSLYFCASSLFGEGEKLFFGSGTQLSVL.

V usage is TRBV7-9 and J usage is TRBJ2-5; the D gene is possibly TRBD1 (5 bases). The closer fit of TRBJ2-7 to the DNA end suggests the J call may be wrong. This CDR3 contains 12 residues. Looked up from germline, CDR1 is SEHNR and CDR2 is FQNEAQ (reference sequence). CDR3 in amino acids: CASSPTVYEQYF. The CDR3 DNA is TGTGCCAGCAGCCCGACAGTCTACGAGCAGTACTTC.

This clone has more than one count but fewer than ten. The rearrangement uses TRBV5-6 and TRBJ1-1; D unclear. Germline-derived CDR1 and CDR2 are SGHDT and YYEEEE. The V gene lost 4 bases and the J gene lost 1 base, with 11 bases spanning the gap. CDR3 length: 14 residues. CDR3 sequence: CASSMGRGNTEAFF. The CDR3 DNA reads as TGTGCCAGCAGCATGGGGAGAGGGAACACTGAAGCTTTCTTT.

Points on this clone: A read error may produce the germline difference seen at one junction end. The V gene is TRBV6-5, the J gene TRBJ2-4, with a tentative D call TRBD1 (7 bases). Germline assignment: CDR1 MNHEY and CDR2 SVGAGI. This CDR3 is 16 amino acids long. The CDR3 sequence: CASSFGTELAKNSQYF. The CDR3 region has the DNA TGTGCCAGCAGTTTTGGGACAGAACTAGCCAAAAACAGTCAGTACTTC.

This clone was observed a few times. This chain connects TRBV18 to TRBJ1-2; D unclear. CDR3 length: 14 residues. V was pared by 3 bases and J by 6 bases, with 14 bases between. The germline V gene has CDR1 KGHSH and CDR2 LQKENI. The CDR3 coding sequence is TGTGCCAGCTCACCCGCCGGGGTACAGCATGGCTACACCTTC. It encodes CASSPAGVQHGYTF.

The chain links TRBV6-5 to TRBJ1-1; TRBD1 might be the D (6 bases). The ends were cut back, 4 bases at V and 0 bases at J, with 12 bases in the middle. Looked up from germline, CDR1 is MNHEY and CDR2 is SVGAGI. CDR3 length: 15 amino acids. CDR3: CASSFAGDMNTEAFF. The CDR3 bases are TGTGCCAGCAGTTTTGCAGGGGACATGAACACTGAAGCTTTCTTT.

The chain's CDR3 is CASSLALNYGYTF. DNA of the CDR3: TGTGCCAGCAGCTTAGCCCTTAACTATGGCTACACCTTC. V is TRBV13 and J is TRBJ1-2; D is ambiguous. V lost 1 base and J lost 1, with 4 bases in between. Per germline, CDR1 PRHDT and CDR2 FYEKMQ (reference sequence). The CDR3 has 13 amino acids.

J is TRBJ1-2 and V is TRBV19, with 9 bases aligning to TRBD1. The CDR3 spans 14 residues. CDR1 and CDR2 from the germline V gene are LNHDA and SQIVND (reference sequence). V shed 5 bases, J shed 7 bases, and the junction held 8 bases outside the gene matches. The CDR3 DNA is TGTGCCAGTAGTGCCGGGACAGGGATGGGTGGCTACACCTTC. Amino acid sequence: CASSAGTGMGGYTF.

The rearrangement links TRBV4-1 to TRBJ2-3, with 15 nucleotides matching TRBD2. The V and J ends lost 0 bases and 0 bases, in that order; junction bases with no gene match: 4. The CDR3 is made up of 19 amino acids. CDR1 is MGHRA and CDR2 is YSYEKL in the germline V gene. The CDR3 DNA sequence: TGCGCCAGCAGCCAAGATACGGGACTAGCGGGAGGAAGCACAGATACGCAGTATTTT. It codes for CASSQDTGLAGGSTDTQYF.

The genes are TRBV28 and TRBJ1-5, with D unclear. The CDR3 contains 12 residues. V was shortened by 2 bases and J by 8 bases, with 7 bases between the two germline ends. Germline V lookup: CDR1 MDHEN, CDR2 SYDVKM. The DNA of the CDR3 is TGTGCCAGCAGTTTAGAGGCGAAGCCCCAGCATTTT. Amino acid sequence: CASSLEAKPQHF.

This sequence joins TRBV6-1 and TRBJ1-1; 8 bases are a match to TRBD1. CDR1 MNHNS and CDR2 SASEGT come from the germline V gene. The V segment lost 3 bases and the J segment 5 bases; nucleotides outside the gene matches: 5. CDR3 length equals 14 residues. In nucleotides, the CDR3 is TGTGCCAGCAGTGATCACAGGGGGGGGACTGAAGCTTTCTTT. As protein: CASSDHRGGTEAFF.

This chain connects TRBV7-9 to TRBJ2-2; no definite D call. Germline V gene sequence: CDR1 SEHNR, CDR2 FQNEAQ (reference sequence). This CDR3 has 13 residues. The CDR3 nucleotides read TGTGGTGTAACAGAGTTAGGCACCGGGGAGCTGTTTTTT. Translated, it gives CGVTELGTGELFF. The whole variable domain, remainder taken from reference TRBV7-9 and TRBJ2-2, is DTGVSQNPRHKITKRGQNVTFRCDPISEHNRLYWYRQTLGQGPEFLTYFQNEAQLEKSRLLSDRFSAERPKGSFSTLEIQRTEQGDSAMYLCGVTELGTGELFFGEGSRLTVL.

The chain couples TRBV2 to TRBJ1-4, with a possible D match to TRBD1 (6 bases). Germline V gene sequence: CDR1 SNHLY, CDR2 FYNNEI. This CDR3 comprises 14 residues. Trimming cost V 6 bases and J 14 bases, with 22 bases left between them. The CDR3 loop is CASSGGQPASALFF. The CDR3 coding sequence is TGTGCCAGCAGCGGTGGACAGCCAGCATCAGCCCTGTTTTTT.

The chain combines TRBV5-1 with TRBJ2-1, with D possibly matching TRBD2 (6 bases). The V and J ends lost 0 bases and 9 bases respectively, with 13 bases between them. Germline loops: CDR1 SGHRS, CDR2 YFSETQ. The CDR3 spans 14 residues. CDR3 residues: CASSLESGSGEQFF. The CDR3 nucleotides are TGCGCCAGCAGCTTGGAATCCGGGAGTGGTGAGCAGTTCTTC.

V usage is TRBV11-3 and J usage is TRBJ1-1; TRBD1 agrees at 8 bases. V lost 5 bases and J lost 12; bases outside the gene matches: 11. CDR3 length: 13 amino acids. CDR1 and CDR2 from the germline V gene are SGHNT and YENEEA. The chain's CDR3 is CASSPGQGSISFF. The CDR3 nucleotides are TGTGCCAGCAGCCCCGGACAGGGTTCCATCTCTTTCTTT. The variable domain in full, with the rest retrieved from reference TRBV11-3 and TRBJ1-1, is EAGVVQSPRYKIIEKKQPVAFWCNPISGHNTLYWYLQNLGQGPELLIRYENEEAVDDSQLPKDRFSAERLKGVDSTLKIQPAELGDSAVYLCASSPGQGSISFFGQGTRLTVV.

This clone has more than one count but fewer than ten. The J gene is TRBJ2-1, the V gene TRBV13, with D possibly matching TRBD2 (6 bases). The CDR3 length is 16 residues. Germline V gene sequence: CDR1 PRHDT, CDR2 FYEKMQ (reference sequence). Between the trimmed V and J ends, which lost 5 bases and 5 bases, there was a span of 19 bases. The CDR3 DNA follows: TGTGCCAGCAGCCCCACAGAAGCGGGTCCCCACAATGAGCAGTTCTTC. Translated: CASSPTEAGPHNEQFF.

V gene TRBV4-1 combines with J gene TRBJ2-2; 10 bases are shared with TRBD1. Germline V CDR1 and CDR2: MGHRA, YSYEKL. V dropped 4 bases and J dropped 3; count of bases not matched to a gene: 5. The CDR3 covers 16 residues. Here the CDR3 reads CASSRRQGADTGELFF. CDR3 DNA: TGCGCCAGCAGCCGACGACAGGGGGCGGACACCGGGGAGCTGTTTTTT.

The CDR3 DNA reads TGTGCCAGCTCACCCCCCGCGGGGATCCATGGCTACACCTTC. Protein: CASSPPAGIHGYTF. The rearrangement joins TRBV18 to TRBJ1-2, with D unresolved. Germline V gives CDR1 KGHSH, CDR2 LQKENI. Trimming removed 3 bases at V and 6 bases at J, with 14 bases between. CDR3 length: 14 residues.

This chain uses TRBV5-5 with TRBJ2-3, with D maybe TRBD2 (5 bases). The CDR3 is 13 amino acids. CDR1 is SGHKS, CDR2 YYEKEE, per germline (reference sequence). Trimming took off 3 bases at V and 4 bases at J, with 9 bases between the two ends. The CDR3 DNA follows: TGTGCCAGCAGCTATGGAGGAGCAGATACGCAGTATTTT. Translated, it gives CASSYGGADTQYF.

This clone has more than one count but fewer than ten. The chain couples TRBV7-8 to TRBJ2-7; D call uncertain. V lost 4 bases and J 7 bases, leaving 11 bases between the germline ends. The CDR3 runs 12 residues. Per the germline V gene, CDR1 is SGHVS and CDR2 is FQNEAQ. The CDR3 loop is CASSSSSGEQYF. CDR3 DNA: TGTGCCAGCAGCTCTTCCTCCGGGGAGCAGTACTTC.

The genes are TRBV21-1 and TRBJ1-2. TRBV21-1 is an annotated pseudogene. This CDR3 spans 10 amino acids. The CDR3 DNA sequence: TGTGCCAGCAGCAACCCCTTGCGGCTCTTC. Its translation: CASSNPLRLF.

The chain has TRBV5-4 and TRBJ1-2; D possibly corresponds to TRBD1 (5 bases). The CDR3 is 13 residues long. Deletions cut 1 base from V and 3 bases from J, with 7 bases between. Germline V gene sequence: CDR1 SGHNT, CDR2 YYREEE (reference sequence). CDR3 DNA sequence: TGTGCCAGCAGCTTGTTAGGGGACTATGGCTACACCTTC. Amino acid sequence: CASSLLGDYGYTF. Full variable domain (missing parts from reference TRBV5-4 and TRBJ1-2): ETGVTQSPTHLIKTRGQQVTLRCSSQSGHNTVSWYQQALGQGPQFIFQYYREEENGRGNFPPRFSGLQFPNYSSELNVNALELDDSALYLCASSLLGDYGYTFGSGTRLTVV.

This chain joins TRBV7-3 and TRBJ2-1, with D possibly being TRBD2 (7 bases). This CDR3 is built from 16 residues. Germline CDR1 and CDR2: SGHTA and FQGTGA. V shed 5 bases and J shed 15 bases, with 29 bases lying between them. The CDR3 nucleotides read TGTGCCAGCAGCCTTATTGGGGGAGGGCTAACAGGACAGCTGTTCTTC. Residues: CASSLIGGGLTGQLFF.

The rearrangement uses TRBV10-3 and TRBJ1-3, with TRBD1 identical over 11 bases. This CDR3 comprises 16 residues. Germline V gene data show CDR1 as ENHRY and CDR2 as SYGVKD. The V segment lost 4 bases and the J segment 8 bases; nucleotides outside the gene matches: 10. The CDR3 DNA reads TGTGCCATCAGTGCAAACCGGGACAGGGGGTTGGACACCATATATTTT. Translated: CAISANRDRGLDTIYF.

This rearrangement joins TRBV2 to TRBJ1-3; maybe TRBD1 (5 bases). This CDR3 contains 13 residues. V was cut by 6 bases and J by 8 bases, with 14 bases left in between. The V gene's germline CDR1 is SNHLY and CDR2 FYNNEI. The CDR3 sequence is CASSAGTWDTIYF. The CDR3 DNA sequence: TGTGCCAGCAGCGCCGGGACTTGGGACACCATATATTTT.